This T cell receptor (beta chain) was found in a study of neoadjuvant anti-PD-1 for oral cavity cancer. About the study: Patients mostly received three to four biweekly nivolumab doses at 3 mg/kg before surgery. Non-progressing patients received a fourth nivolumab dose near day 43, then surgery on days 50-56.

CDR3 length: 12 residues. The V gene's germline CDR1 is SGHAT and CDR2 FQNNGV. V was trimmed by 1 base and J by 8 bases, leaving 5 bases between them. Assay used: immunoSEQ multiplex PCR; TCRdb lists only in-frame clones, some missing. The sample contains about 42,000 clones, approximately 80% of which appear only once. The time point denotes: after neoadjuvant nivolumab, at surgical resection. Sequencing used PBMCs, obtained after nivolumab (anti-PD-1) treatment. The V call is TRBV11-2, the J call TRBJ1-4, with D unresolved. The receptor was derived from a person aged 35-80 years with oral cavity squamous cell carcinoma. The CDR3 region has the DNA TGTGCCAGCAGCTTAGGTTACGAAAAACTGTTTTTT. Protein product: CASSLGYEKLFF.